One sample yielded the 8 T cell receptor beta chains listed below, sequenced in a study of OX40 agonist ivuxolimab in advanced cancers. Here immunoSEQ multiplex PCR was the method, and the copy in TCRdb shows in-frame clones only, minus some. The repertoire includes roughly 90,000 clones, roughly 89% of them detected once, and 0.79% sits in the top ten. The sample consisted of CD4+ or CD8+ T cells sorted from blood, taken in a trial of the OX40 agonist ivuxolimab. The receptors come from an adult with an advanced solid tumor such as melanoma, head and neck, liver or kidney cancer.

The chain has TRBV18 and TRBJ1-2; 7 nucleotides line up with TRBD1. Trimming at V came to 9 bases and at J to 4 bases, leaving 8 bases not matched to a gene. The CDR3 spans 13 residues. The germline V gene has CDR1 KGHSH and CDR2 LQKENI. CDR3 protein: CARTIGTVYGYTF. As DNA, the CDR3 is TGTGCCAGAACTATTGGGACAGTCTATGGCTACACCTTC.

The chain has TRBV30 and TRBJ2-1; D is uncertain. This CDR3 is 14 amino acids long. Germline CDR1 reads GTSNPN; CDR2 reads SVGIG (reference sequence). The V and J ends lost 0 bases and 2 bases respectively, with 8 bases between them. CDR3 in DNA: TGTGCCTGGAGTGTACATGGGGCCTACAATGAGCAGTTCTTC. Its translation: CAWSVHGAYNEQFF.

This clone was found once. This rearrangement joins TRBV7-9 to TRBJ1-2; unclear D gene. Germline V gene lookup returns CDR1 SEHNR and CDR2 FQNEAQ (reference sequence). This CDR3 spans 13 amino acids. V was shortened by 5 bases and J by 2 bases, with 9 bases between the two germline ends. For the CDR3, the DNA is TGTGCCAGCAGCCCCTCGCCCAACTATGGCTACACCTTC. This translates into CASSPSPNYGYTF.

In its sample, this clone was seen a few times. The rearrangement uses TRBV19 and TRBJ2-1; D is possibly TRBD2 (6 bases). V was shortened by 6 bases and J by 9 bases, with 18 bases between the two germline ends. The length of the CDR3 is 14 residues. Germline CDR1 reads LNHDA; CDR2 reads SQIVND (reference sequence). CDR3 amino acids: CASRRGSGTREQFF. For the CDR3, the DNA is TGTGCCAGTAGGCGGGGTAGCGGCACTCGTGAGCAGTTCTTC.

V is TRBV6-6 and J is TRBJ1-3, with D uncertain. CDR1 and CDR2 (germline): MNHNY, SVGAGI (reference sequence). Trimming cost V 5 bases and J 0 bases, with 14 bases left between them. The CDR3 totals 16 residues. This CDR3 reads CASSPPGTASGNTIYF. In DNA form, the CDR3 reads TGTGCCAGCAGTCCCCCGGGAACAGCCTCTGGAAACACCATATATTTT.

V gene TRBV5-1 combines with J gene TRBJ2-5; D is perhaps TRBD2 (5 bases). Germline CDR1 and CDR2: SGHRS and YFSETQ. Between the trimmed V and J ends, which lost 4 bases and 3 bases, there was a span of 13 bases. The length of the CDR3 is 14 residues. CDR3 amino acids: CASSPGSGKETQYF. The CDR3 region has the DNA TGCGCCAGCAGCCCTGGGTCGGGGAAAGAGACCCAGTACTTC.

This sequence joins TRBV28 and TRBJ1-1; no clear D. The CDR3 extends over 11 amino acids. The V end was cut by 2 bases, the J end by 8 bases, with 6 bases between. Germline lookup yields CDR1 MDHEN and CDR2 SYDVKM. CDR3 amino acids: CASSLGIEAFF. CDR3 DNA sequence: TGTGCCAGCAGTTTAGGGATAGAAGCTTTCTTT.

The rearrangement links TRBV28 to TRBJ1-2; TRBD1 might be the D (6 bases). Germline loops: CDR1 MDHEN, CDR2 SYDVKM. The length of the CDR3 is 14 residues. Trimming pared 1 base from V and 10 bases from J, leaving 16 bases between. This CDR3 reads CASSLSEGGNLYTF. In nucleotides, the CDR3 is TGTGCCAGCAGTTTATCGGAAGGGGGTAATCTCTACACCTTC.